Sequencing of this TCR beta chain was carried out in a study of T cell repertoires in cytomegalovirus infection (dated by TCRdb to 2018 to 2020). At the level of the whole study: Because public TCR beta signatures pointed to carriage of CMV infection together with the matching HLA type, the HLA type of each donor mattered for the analysis. The investigation overall reported the following: In both this cohort and an independent roughly 330-donor cohort, the cumulative frequency of public TCR beta family members distinguished carriers of CMV infection plus the relevant HLA type. In the ex vivo response, HLA-C-restricted CMV-specific TCR beta clonotypes were dominant, and in two of eight donors the single most frequent clonotype came from this HLA-C-restricted group.

There are many counts of this clonotype. What antigen it recognizes has not been identified. No qualities accompany the bases; no much larger clone lies one base away. Sequencing was carried out with an Illumina HiSeq 1500. TCRdb ran its own pipeline on the public reads, namely fastp trimming at Q25 and MiXCR clone calling, and kept in-frame beta chains. Identical CDR3 proteins give one entry, which carries the most common genes and DNA. The sample records some 200,000 distinct CDR3 sequences, approximately 9.6% of which are singletons. The ten most abundant clones make up about 4.2% of the sample. What was sequenced was PBMCs. The sequence derives from a human donor in good health (CMV status not recorded). Some clones in this sample may be carry-over from other donors' samples.

Here the CDR3 is given as CASSKDRQTYEQYF. The sequence in DNA is TGTGCCAGCAGCAAGGACAGGCAAACCTACGAGCAGTACTTC. The V and J genes are TRBV7-9 and TRBJ2-7; 7 middle bases align to TRBD1. CDR1 and CDR2, looked up from the germline V gene (reference sequence), are SEHNR and FQNEAQ. Including the terminal cysteine and phenylalanine, the CDR3 comprises 14 residues. CDR3 DNA only is kept here, 42 bases in frame from base 1. From V the trimming removes 5 bases and from J it removes 2 bases, while the gene matches leave 6 bases of the junction unaccounted for. Joined to the reference TRBV7-9 and TRBJ2-7 proteins, this CDR3 gives the full variable domain: DTGVSQNPRHKITKRGQNVTFRCDPISEHNRLYWYRQTLGQGPEFLTYFQNEAQLEKSRLLSDRFSAERPKGSFSTLEIQRTEQGDSAMYLCASSKDRQTYEQYFGPGTRLTVT.